The 7 T cell receptor beta chains given below trace back to one sample, sequenced in a study of blood T cell repertoires in COVID-19. Measured with immunoSEQ multiplex PCR; TCRdb has only the in-frame clones, and not every one. The table lists some 150,000 clones, around nine tenths of them singletons, with around 3.5% in the top ten. The sequenced sample was peripheral blood. The receptors originated from a young man with active or convalescent COVID-19.

V is TRBV5-1 and J is TRBJ2-3; 11 nucleotides line up with TRBD2. Per germline, CDR1 SGHRS and CDR2 YFSETQ. V gave up 5 bases and J gave up 6 bases; unmatched junction bases: 5. The length of the CDR3 is 14 residues. CDR3 amino acids: CASSLAGGRDTQYF. The DNA for the CDR3 is TGCGCCAGCAGTCTAGCGGGAGGAAGGGATACGCAGTATTTT.

This clone was observed a single time. The rearrangement links TRBV25-1 to TRBJ2-7; 13 nucleotides align to TRBD2. The CDR3 is made up of 17 amino acids. Per germline, CDR1 MGHDK and CDR2 SYGVNS. Losses at the gene ends were 2 bases for V and 1 base for J; bases not matched to a gene: 5. The CDR3 here is CASSEGLAGASSYEQYF. In DNA, the CDR3 is TGTGCCAGCAGTGAAGGACTAGCGGGAGCTAGTTCCTACGAGCAGTACTTC.

The chain has TRBV5-5 and TRBJ1-2, with 7 bases identical to TRBD1. This CDR3 region has 17 residues. J gave up 0 bases and V 0 bases, and 8 bases lay outside the gene matches. Germline assignment: CDR1 SGHKS and CDR2 YYEKEE (reference sequence). CDR3 in amino acids: CASSLAGNRGANYGYTF. The CDR3 nucleotides read TGTGCCAGCAGCTTGGCGGGGAACAGGGGAGCTAACTATGGCTACACCTTC. Filled out from reference TRBV5-5 and TRBJ1-2, the complete variable domain reads DAGVTQSPTHLIKTRGQQVTLRCSPISGHKSVSWYQQVLGQGPQFIFQYYEKEERGRGNFPDRFSARQFPNYSSELNVNALLLGDSALYLCASSLAGNRGANYGYTFGSGTRLTVV.

The rearrangement uses TRBV5-6 and TRBJ1-1; TRBD1 matches at 7 bases. V dropped 0 bases and J dropped 1; count of bases not matched to a gene: 15. The CDR3 is made up of 19 amino acids. Germline lookup yields CDR1 SGHDT and CDR2 YYEEEE. CDR3 nucleotide sequence: TGTGCCAGCAGCTTGGTACGGTTCGACAGGGACATTAAGAACACTGAAGCTTTCTTT. It yields the protein CASSLVRFDRDIKNTEAFF.

This chain uses TRBV5-1 with TRBJ2-3, with a possible D match to TRBD2 (6 bases). Germline CDR1 SGHRS, CDR2 YFSETQ. The length of the CDR3 is 15 residues. The V end lost 0 bases, the J end lost 4 bases, and 12 bases lay between the germline ends. CDR3 in amino acids: CASSLGQTGADTQYF. The CDR3 nucleotides read TGCGCCAGCAGCTTGGGCCAAACGGGGGCAGATACGCAGTATTTT.

V usage is TRBV24-1 and J usage is TRBJ2-1; D gene ambiguous. V was trimmed by 3 bases and J by 8 bases, leaving 4 bases between them. Looked up from germline, CDR1 is KGHDR and CDR2 is SFDVKD. The CDR3 has 11 residues. The CDR3 here is CATSDPDEQFF. The CDR3 DNA sequence: TGTGCCACCAGTGATCCGGATGAGCAGTTCTTC.

This clone has a single count. V and J are TRBV15 and TRBJ2-7; perhaps TRBD1 as D (5 bases). CDR1 is LNHNV, CDR2 YYDKDF, per germline (reference sequence). V lost 2 bases, J lost 2 bases, and 7 bases lay in between. The CDR3 is 13 residues long. CDR3 in amino acids: CATSRTGAYEQYV. In DNA, the CDR3 is TGTGCCACCAGCAGAACAGGTGCCTACGAGCAGTACGTC.